The clone carrying this TCR beta chain was seen more than once but under ten times. Antigen specificity is unknown. The data belong to a study of blood T cells in healthy people across ages. Looking at the study overall: Per every two T cells, about one barcoded beta molecule was captured by template switching.

Together with a sample-barcoded 5' primer, a J-beta primer mix was included in a second PCR lasting about 7 to 11 cycles. Using its own MiXCR run on the 5' RACE reads, TCRdb lists one record per CDR3 protein. The sample holds about 1.4 million distinct CDR3 sequences; around 59% are singletons and the top ten take over 5.5%. Trimming shortened V by 5 bases and J by 4 bases, and 14 bases separated the two germline ends. Germline CDR1 reads SGHTA; CDR2 reads FQGNSA. The length of the CDR3 is 14 residues. The individuals who served as donors were healthy Caucasians living in Russia, aged about 6 to 95. Broader study findings: No one knew whether donors had CMV, which possibly confounded expanded clonotype changes.

The rearrangement uses TRBV7-2 and TRBJ1-1; unclear D gene. Sequencing was done on a sample of blood. The clonotype was recovered from a man between 18 and 35 years old in good health. CDR3 sequence (DNA): TGTGCCAGCAGCCCGAGACGGGAGGGCACTGAAGCTTTCTTT. It is translated as CASSPRREGTEAFF.